This T cell receptor (beta chain) was observed in a study of T cells in Graves' hyperthyroidism and ophthalmopathy. The CDR3 covers 13 residues. Trimming left V 10 bases short and J 2 bases short, with 11 bases between. CDR1 ENHRY and CDR2 SYGVKD come from the germline V gene. Regarding the study as a whole: The model identified upcoming ophthalmopathy a median approximately six months ahead of onset.

RNA transcripts provided the source from which TCR beta CDR3 regions were amplified. First-round RT-PCR with HTBI primers amplified the TCR CDR3 region. TCRdb analysed the multiplex PCR reads with MiXCR anew, one entry per CDR3 protein. The sample shows some 250,000 distinct CDR3 sequences, more than 12% of them seen only once. This clonotype was counted ten times or more. Its antigen remains unknown. V is TRBV10-3 and J is TRBJ2-2, with unresolved D. The sample consisted of blood. The receptor's source is a woman aged 35 to 49 with Graves' hyperthyroidism that later progressed to Graves' ophthalmopathy. CDR3 nucleotides: TGTGCCACCATGACCGCCAACACCGGGGAGCTGTTTTTT. The encoded protein is CATMTANTGELFF.